Below, one T cell receptor beta chain is given with its context. This specimen belongs to a study of blood T cell repertoires in COVID-19. Across the study: Material from acute and convalescent COVID-19 was sourced from the United States, Italy and Spain. The cDNA or gDNA used as material had been derived from T cells, B-cell-depleted T cells, or PBMCs.

V lost 3 bases and J lost 2; bases outside the gene matches: 2. The CDR3 totals 15 residues. From germline, CDR1 is MNHEY and CDR2 SMNVEV (reference sequence). Original processing notes: Estimates of nucleated cell counts were drawn from the amplification of reference gene primers. TCRdb's copy holds only in-frame clones and misses some; the assay was immunoSEQ multiplex PCR. The D gene and trimming were derived from the DNA, and the V and J assignments and clone size from that table. The table lists tens of thousands of clones, 80% to 90% of them singletons. The chain combines TRBV27 with TRBJ2-1; 9 bases align to TRBD2. Sequencing used peripheral blood. This clonotype was sampled from a woman between 50 and 59 years old with active COVID-19. The CDR3 region has the DNA TGTGCCAGCAGTTTTAGCGGGGGTACCTACAATGAGCAGTTCTTC. Translation gives CASSFSGGTYNEQFF.